This TCR beta chain is drawn from a study of blood T cells in healthy people across ages (dated by TCRdb to between 2014 and 2017). At the level of the whole study: In model experiments, template switching captured about one uniquely barcoded TCR beta cDNA molecule for every two T cells. Donors of different ages were randomly distributed across sequencing lanes to avoid experimental bias. The study measured age-related changes in TCR beta repertoire diversity using deep sequencing normalized with unique cDNA molecular identifiers. For two donors (one aged 18 to 30 and one aged 80 or older), the study analyzed two additional independent replicas of 1 million unique cDNA reads from the same blood draw. The donors were divided into four age groups: young (average roughly 15 years), middle-aged (approximately 39), aged (62) and long-lived (82).

Donors were approximately 42 systemically healthy Caucasian individuals from Russia aged roughly 6 to 90 years. Each donor gave around 9.5 milliliters of peripheral blood, collected into EDTA-treated Vacutainer tubes. Ficoll-Paque density-gradient centrifugation was used to isolate PBMCs, with at least 7 million obtained per sample. Total RNA, at least 5.5 micrograms per sample, was extracted from PBMCs with Trizol reagent. Naive CD45RAhigh/CD27high T cell percentages were measured by flow cytometry on a PBMC aliquot from every donor. Findings and caveats that apply to the study as a whole: Because donor CMV infection status was unknown, age-related changes in expanded clonotypes were potentially confounded. Total diversity estimates from one million sequenced T cells were considered lower bounds and underestimates. Since profiling was done on bulk unsorted PBMCs, naive and antigen-experienced compartments could not be conclusively compared. As age increased, observed TCR beta diversity per million T cells dropped in a roughly linear way, and a significant reduction was already evident by age about 40. Compared with the aged group, more naive CD4+ T cells, fewer expanded clones and increased TCR diversity were shown by the long-lived group, suggesting age selection. Observed TCR beta diversity correlated strongly with the percentage of naive T cells measured by flow cytometry.

The library was produced with 5' RACE. The run used an Illumina HiSeq 2500. The second PCR ran for roughly 7 to 11 cycles and used a J-beta primer mix along with a sample-barcoded 5' primer. A template-switch 5' adaptor carrying 12 random nucleotides introduced a unique molecular identifier onto each TCR beta cDNA molecule. Each sample yielded at least 3 million CDR3-containing paired-end reads. The Mint cDNA synthesis kit, primed by a TRBC-specific oligonucleotide, was used to synthesize first-strand cDNA from all RNA. Following uracil-DNA glycosylase treatment, a first 18-cycle PCR with universal primers M1SS and BC2_uni_R was performed on all cDNA. The authors' pipeline ran thus. Each sample was normalized by randomly selecting 1 million high-quality reads, each carrying a distinct molecular identifier. Instead of being binned into consensus sequences, reads that shared molecular identifiers were thrown out. MiTCR, run with a Q25 quality threshold and the strictest error-elimination algorithm, handled CDR3 identification, clonotype clustering and error correction. A nonparametric unseen species model using Euler transformation provided a lower-bound estimate of total TCR beta diversity. TCRdb reprocessing: public reads trimmed at Q25 with fastp, clones called with MiXCR, in-frame beta chains kept. Duplicate CDR3 protein sequences are folded into a single record with the most common DNA and genes. These V and J calls are TCRdb output, not the study's own analysis. The sample yields about 640,000 distinct CDR3 sequences; around 41% were counted once. The top ten constitute approximately 29% of the sample.

As concerns this clonotype: Its antigen is unknown. No base-level quality is on record; no much larger clone is a single base apart.

The trim is 3 bases for V and 8 bases for J, with a gap of 9 bases between the germline ends. The CDR3 goes from the cysteine to the phenylalanine over 12 residues. The only DNA kept is the CDR3, 36 bases in frame from the first base. Looking up the germline V gene (reference sequence) yields CDR1 MNHEY and CDR2 SMNVEV. The sequence derives from a man older than 75 in good health. The material sequenced was blood. The rearrangement combines TRBV27 with TRBJ2-3; the D gene could be TRBD1 or TRBD2, each one agreeing over 5 bases. The DNA sequence follows: TGTGCCAGCAGTTTGGGGGAAGGTACGCAGTATTTT. Its product reads: CASSLGEGTQYF.